Each of the 23 T cell receptor beta chains below was sequenced from the same sample in a study of T cell changes during pregnancy in multiple sclerosis. Here immunoSEQ multiplex PCR was the method, and the copy in TCRdb shows in-frame clones only, minus some. The profile shows 30,000 to 45,000 clones, about 93% of them singletons. Source: CD4+ T cells from peripheral blood mononuclear cells, taken in the third trimester of pregnancy. The receptors stem from a female donor with multiple sclerosis, enrolled in a pregnancy study.

This rearrangement joins TRBV5-1 to TRBJ1-2; 10 bases match TRBD1. In germline, CDR1 is SGHRS, CDR2 YFSETQ. V shed 3 bases and J 3 bases; nucleotides not matched to a gene: 2. The CDR3 totals 14 residues. CDR3 nucleotides: TGCGCCAGCAGCTCAGGACAGGGGGACTATGGCTACACCTTC. This codes for CASSSGQGDYGYTF.

This chain links TRBV6-5 with TRBJ2-5, with D possibly being TRBD1 (5 bases). Germline loops: CDR1 MNHEY, CDR2 SVGAGI. V lost 5 bases and J lost 2, with 9 bases in between. CDR3 length equals 13 residues. CDR3 loop: CASSARVQETQYF. DNA of the CDR3: TGTGCCAGCAGTGCCAGGGTACAAGAGACCCAGTACTTC.

V is TRBV27 and J is TRBJ2-1; 11 nucleotides match TRBD2. V shed 3 bases and J 8 bases; nucleotides not matched to a gene: 9. From germline, CDR1 is MNHEY and CDR2 SMNVEV (reference sequence). The CDR3 is 16 amino acids. The CDR3 bases are TGTGCCAGCAGTTTGCCCAGGAATAGCGGGAGGGATGAGCAGTTCTTC. Amino acids: CASSLPRNSGRDEQFF.

This clone has only a few counts. The CDR3 here is CASSPLTAGELFF. The CDR3 region has the DNA TGTGCCAGCTCACCATTAACTGCCGGGGAGCTGTTTTTT. The chain is built from TRBV18 and TRBJ2-2; D uncertain. Germline assignment: CDR1 KGHSH and CDR2 LQKENI. The length of the CDR3 is 13 residues. V lost 2 bases and J lost 6, with 7 bases in between. Supplemented by reference TRBV18 and TRBJ2-2, the full variable domain reads NAGVMQNPRHLVRRRGQEARLRCSPMKGHSHVYWYRQLPEEGLKFMVYLQKENIIDESGMPKERFSAEFPKEGPSILRIQQVVRGDSAAYFCASSPLTAGELFFGEGSRLTVL.

This clone was seen only a few times. V and J are TRBV19 and TRBJ1-5; D might be TRBD1 (5 bases). Trimming removed 4 bases at V and 7 bases at J, with 11 bases between. Germline-derived CDR1 and CDR2 are LNHDA and SQIVND (reference sequence). The CDR3 is 13 residues long. The CDR3 loop reads CASSTREGQPQHF. Written as DNA, the CDR3 is TGTGCCAGTAGTACCAGGGAAGGACAGCCCCAGCATTTT.

The chain has TRBV19 and TRBJ2-7; 10 bases line up with TRBD2. The germline V gene encodes CDR1 LNHDA and CDR2 SQIVND (reference sequence). CDR3 length: 15 amino acids. V trimming: 5 bases; J trimming: 6 bases; junction bases outside the gene matches: 10. This CDR3 reads CASSSRGLAGVEQYF. CDR3 coding DNA: TGTGCCAGTAGTTCCAGAGGCCTAGCGGGAGTCGAGCAGTACTTC.

The chain links TRBV14 to TRBJ2-7; 11 bases fit TRBD2. Trimming at V came to 3 bases and at J to 1 base, leaving 8 bases not matched to a gene. The germline V gene encodes CDR1 SGHDN and CDR2 FVKESK. The CDR3 is 17 residues long. The CDR3 region has the DNA TGTGCCAGCAGCCACCTAGCGGGAGGTCGTGGGTCCTACGAGCAGTACTTC. Amino acids: CASSHLAGGRGSYEQYF.

V gene TRBV28 combines with J gene TRBJ1-1; the D gene is possibly TRBD1 (6 bases). Trimming cost V 5 bases and J 2 bases, with 18 bases left between them. The germline V gene encodes CDR1 MDHEN and CDR2 SYDVKM. CDR3 length: 16 amino acids. For the CDR3, the DNA is TGTGCCAGCAGTCCTAGGGGGGGGGCTCCTAACACTGAAGCTTTCTTT. It specifies CASSPRGGAPNTEAFF. Full variable domain (remainder filled in from reference TRBV28 and TRBJ1-1): DVKVTQSSRYLVKRTGEKVFLECVQDMDHENMFWYRQDPGLGLRLIYFSYDVKMKEKGDIPEGYSVSREKKERFSLILESASTNQTSMYLCASSPRGGAPNTEAFFGQGTRLTVV.

CDR3 DNA sequence: TGCAGCGTCATACCGAGGGGGGGCGCAGATACGCAGTATTTT. As protein: CSVIPRGGADTQYF. This chain connects TRBV29-1 to TRBJ2-3; D is possibly TRBD2 (7 bases). V lost 6 bases and J 4 bases, leaving 17 bases between the germline ends. Germline lookup yields CDR1 SQVTM and CDR2 ANQGSEA. The CDR3 covers 14 residues.

The rearrangement joins TRBV28 to TRBJ2-7; TRBD2 matches at 8 bases. The germline V gene encodes CDR1 MDHEN and CDR2 SYDVKM. Trimming at V came to 10 bases and at J to 3 bases, leaving 5 bases not matched to a gene. The length of the CDR3 is 12 residues. For the CDR3, the DNA is TGTGCCACGGGGGGGTTAGTCTACGAGCAGTACTTC. Translated: CATGGLVYEQYF.

The CDR3 loop reads CASSHPSGGQFF. The CDR3 DNA reads as TGTGCCAGCAGCCACCCTAGCGGGGGGCAGTTCTTC. The genes are TRBV6-5 and TRBJ2-1; 10 bases fit TRBD2. Germline V gene lookup returns CDR1 MNHEY and CDR2 SVGAGI. CDR3 length: 12 residues. After removal of 6 bases from V and 12 bases from J, the junction contained 5 bases not matched to a gene.

J is TRBJ2-5 and V is TRBV18; 9 bases align to TRBD1. V shed 3 bases, J shed 5 bases, and the junction held 4 bases outside the gene matches. This CDR3 comprises 14 residues. Germline assignment: CDR1 KGHSH and CDR2 LQKENI. The CDR3 DNA reads as TGTGCCAGCTCACCCGGGACAGGGAGGGAGACCCAGTACTTC. Translating gives CASSPGTGRETQYF. Filled out from reference TRBV18 and TRBJ2-5, the complete variable domain reads NAGVMQNPRHLVRRRGQEARLRCSPMKGHSHVYWYRQLPEEGLKFMVYLQKENIIDESGMPKERFSAEFPKEGPSILRIQQVVRGDSAAYFCASSPGTGRETQYFGPGTRLLVL.

The rearrangement joins TRBV18 to TRBJ1-4, with D unresolved. The CDR3 covers 15 residues. CDR1 KGHSH and CDR2 LQKENI come from the germline V gene. Between the trimmed V and J ends, which lost 6 bases and 1 base, there was a span of 12 bases. Here the CDR3 reads CASSLKGVTNEKLFF. In DNA form, the CDR3 reads TGTGCCAGCTCGCTAAAAGGAGTAACTAATGAAAAACTGTTTTTT.

This chain joins TRBV12-2 and TRBJ2-3; TRBD2, the table's D call, lacks a check against the DNA. TRBV12-2 constitutes a pseudogene. This CDR3 contains 11 residues. CDR3 region: CASRPPDTQYF. CDR3 bases: TGTGCAAGTCGCCCCCCGGATACGCAGTATTTT.

This chain's CDR3 is CASSNGRVEAFF. As DNA, the CDR3 is TGTGCCAGCAGCAACGGGAGGGTTGAAGCTTTCTTT. J is TRBJ1-1 and V is TRBV21-1. TRBV21-1 counts as a pseudogene. This CDR3 is 12 amino acids long.

The rearrangement joins TRBV19 to TRBJ1-2; D uncertain. Germline V gene sequence: CDR1 LNHDA, CDR2 SQIVND (reference sequence). The V end was cut by 7 bases, the J end by 2 bases, with 17 bases between. The length of the CDR3 is 15 residues. The DNA for the CDR3 is TGTGCCAGTACATCGTTGATTACTTCCAACTATGGCTACACCTTC. Its translation: CASTSLITSNYGYTF.

The chain is built from TRBV7-9 and TRBJ1-1; unclear D gene. The V end was cut by 7 bases, the J end by 5 bases, with 23 bases between. The germline V gene has CDR1 SEHNR and CDR2 FQNEAQ (reference sequence). The CDR3 runs 16 residues. The CDR3 sequence is CASTFFMPLGVTEAFF. Here the CDR3 DNA reads TGTGCCAGCACCTTTTTTATGCCCCTCGGGGTTACTGAAGCTTTCTTT.

The rearrangement joins TRBV29-1 to TRBJ2-1, with TRBD1 as a possible D gene (6 bases). V lost 4 bases and J 8 bases, leaving 18 bases between the germline ends. Looked up from germline, CDR1 is SQVTM and CDR2 is ANQGSEA. The CDR3 has 14 amino acids. CDR3 loop: CSVVLQGRMDEQFF. The CDR3 DNA follows: TGCAGCGTTGTTCTACAGGGACGTATGGATGAGCAGTTCTTC.

The chain has TRBV23-1 and TRBJ2-7; 12 bases match TRBD2. TRBV23-1 is flagged as an ORF with uncertain function. With 2 bases clipped from V and 6 bases from J, the junction kept 14 bases outside the gene matches. CDR3 size: 18 residues. CDR3 bases: TGCGCCAGCAGTCAAGGGGCGAGAGGACTAGCGGGATTTTCCGAGCAGTACTTC. Encoded protein: CASSQGARGLAGFSEQYF.

CDR3 amino acids: CASSSRRVNEQYF. The CDR3 bases are TGTGCCAGCAGCTCCCGGAGGGTGAACGAGCAGTACTTC. The chain joins TRBV5-4 to TRBJ2-7; D perhaps matches TRBD2 (6 bases). This CDR3 is 13 amino acids long. Germline CDR1 reads SGHNT; CDR2 reads YYREEE (reference sequence). Trimming left V 3 bases short and J 5 bases short, with 12 bases between.

The chain joins TRBV19 to TRBJ1-5; D perhaps matches TRBD1 (5 bases). Germline loops: CDR1 LNHDA, CDR2 SQIVND (reference sequence). This CDR3 contains 16 residues. V was pared by 0 bases and J by 2 bases, with 11 bases between. Written as DNA, the CDR3 is TGTGCCAGTAGTATAGATGCGGGGGAGGGCAATCAGCCCCAGCATTTT. It encodes CASSIDAGEGNQPQHF.

This clone was seen more than once but under ten times. This chain joins TRBV2 and TRBJ1-2; D is unresolved. Trimming pared 4 bases from V and 7 bases from J, leaving 10 bases between. The germline CDR1 and CDR2 sequences are SNHLY and FYNNEI. This CDR3 spans 12 amino acids. The CDR3 sequence is CASSAPVGGYTF. The CDR3 DNA reads TGTGCCAGCAGTGCGCCAGTTGGTGGCTACACCTTC.

Comments on this clone: A read error may account for a junction end that differs from germline. The genes are TRBV19 and TRBJ2-1, with 9 positions matching TRBD2. Germline V gives CDR1 LNHDA, CDR2 SQIVND (reference sequence). The CDR3 length is 12 residues. CDR3 coding DNA: TGTGCCAGTAGTATAGGGGTAGCGGGAGTTATCTTC. Amino acid sequence: CASSIGVAGVIF.